The present TCR beta chain was sequenced within a study of blood T cell repertoires in COVID-19. In the study overall: Samples of COVID-19 (acute and convalescent) were obtained from the United States, Italy and Spain. Sources were T cells, B-cell-depleted T cells, or PBMCs; the material itself was cDNA or gDNA.

Germline-derived CDR1 and CDR2 are LNHDA and SQIVND (reference sequence). Trimming took 5 bases from V and 3 from J, leaving 19 bases between them. There are 16 residues in the CDR3. Enrolled during active infection, Seattle patients were then followed longitudinally. Assay used: immunoSEQ multiplex PCR; TCRdb lists only in-frame clones, some missing. The sample contains 200,000 to 300,000 clones, about 91% of which appear only once. The sequenced sample was peripheral blood. V gene TRBV19 combines with J gene TRBJ1-1; a weak D match, TRBD1 (6 bases). The sequence was collected from a woman in her thirties with COVID-19, enrolled during active disease. The CDR3 coding sequence is TGTGCCAGTAGTCCTCCGGGACAAGGTCATTACACTGAAGCTTTCTTT. Translating gives CASSPPGQGHYTEAFF.